Listed here are 10 T cell receptor beta chains from one sample, sequenced in a study of CD8+ T cells in alopecia areata. The sequencing template was cDNA reverse transcribed from extracted RNA. Using immunoSEQ multiplex PCR, the repertoire was profiled, and TCRdb retains in-frame clones only, with some absent. The table includes 140,000 to 150,000 clones, about three fifths detected once. The sample taken for sequencing was CD8+ T cells sorted from blood. These receptors were collected from a human donor in good health.

This clone was picked up a small number of times. The rearrangement links TRBV7-3 to TRBJ2-1; either TRBD1 or TRBD2 may supply D (5 bases each). CDR3 length equals 15 residues. Germline V gene data show CDR1 as SGHTA and CDR2 as FQGTGA. The germline V and J ends were trimmed by 4 bases and 6 bases, with 16 bases remaining between them. DNA for the CDR3: TGTGCCAGCAGCTCCGGGCCTGGGGGTCTCAATGAGCAGTTCTTC. Translated, it gives CASSSGPGGLNEQFF.

This chain links TRBV25-1 with TRBJ2-2, with D perhaps matching TRBD1 or TRBD2 (6 bases each). The CDR3 contains 14 residues. Germline CDR1 is MGHDK and CDR2 is SYGVNS. Here the CDR3 DNA reads TGTTCCCCGAGGGGGGATTCTTTAACCGGGGAGCTGTTTTTT. The encoded protein is CSPRGDSLTGELFF.

In the case of this clone: Compared with germline, one end of the junction differs, possibly owing to a read error. This sequence joins TRBV7-9 and TRBJ2-5; D gene unclear. The germline V gene encodes CDR1 SEHNR and CDR2 FQNEAQ (reference sequence). This CDR3 has 11 amino acids. The CDR3 is CASRDHETQYF. The CDR3 coding sequence is TGTGCCAGCAGGGACCACGAGACCCAGTACTTC.

The gene calls are TRBV6-5 and TRBJ1-2, with D unclear. Trimming left V 0 bases short and J 8 bases short, with 10 bases between. This CDR3 contains 13 residues. CDR1 and CDR2 from the germline V gene are MNHEY and SVGAGI. CDR3 bases: TGTGCCAGCAGTTACTCGATCACCGAGGGCTACACCTTC. This encodes CASSYSITEGYTF.

This chain connects TRBV5-1 to TRBJ1-1, with D perhaps TRBD1 (5 bases). V dropped 4 bases and J dropped 3 bases, with 13 bases sitting between them. Germline V gives CDR1 SGHRS, CDR2 YFSETQ. The CDR3 has 14 residues. In DNA, the CDR3 is TGCGCCAGCAGCGTGGGAGACAGCTACACTGAAGCTTTCTTT. Its protein product is CASSVGDSYTEAFF.

The chain couples TRBV10-3 to TRBJ2-7; 10 nucleotides line up with TRBD2. Germline V gene sequence: CDR1 ENHRY, CDR2 SYGVKD. V lost 3 bases to trimming and J lost 3 bases; unmatched junction nucleotides: 5. This CDR3 has 15 amino acids. The CDR3 sequence: CAISESTSGNYEQYF. The CDR3 coding sequence is TGTGCCATCAGTGAAAGTACTAGCGGGAACTACGAGCAGTACTTC.

The CDR3 reads CSVARTGASTDTQYF. The CDR3 region has the DNA TGCAGCGTTGCCAGAACAGGGGCTAGCACAGATACGCAGTATTTT. V gene TRBV29-1 combines with J gene TRBJ2-3; 7 bases are shared with TRBD1. Losses at the gene ends were 4 bases for V and 0 bases for J; bases not matched to a gene: 7. CDR3 length equals 15 residues. Germline CDR1 and CDR2: SQVTM and ANQGSEA.

The rearrangement joins TRBV5-1 to TRBJ2-1; tentatively, D is TRBD2 (6 bases). The V and J ends lost 1 base and 5 bases respectively, with 10 bases between them. In germline, CDR1 is SGHRS, CDR2 YFSETQ. The CDR3 extends over 14 amino acids. CDR3 amino acids: CASSLRLADNEQFF. The CDR3 DNA follows: TGCGCCAGCAGCTTGCGGTTAGCGGACAATGAGCAGTTCTTC.

The chain is built from TRBV6-1 and TRBJ1-2, with a tentative D call TRBD1 (5 bases). Germline CDR1 and CDR2: MNHNS and SASEGT. V lost 7 bases to trimming and J lost 4 bases, with 13 bases between them. This CDR3 is 13 amino acids long. The DNA for the CDR3 is TGTGCCAGCAACTCGGGACGTGGCTATGGCTACACCTTC. This codes for CASNSGRGYGYTF.

This clone was recorded once. V is TRBV27 and J is TRBJ2-5; no firm D call. The CDR3 contains 10 residues. Deletions cut 9 bases from V and 5 bases from J, with 7 bases between. From germline, CDR1 is MNHEY and CDR2 SMNVEV (reference sequence). CDR3 protein: CARKWETQYF. The CDR3 nucleotides are TGTGCCAGGAAATGGGAGACCCAGTACTTC.